One and the same sample provided the 18 T cell receptor beta chains below, sequenced in a study of cytomegalovirus exposure and HLA in healthy donors. Amplification used 60 Vbeta primers and 13 Jbeta primers. This table comes from immunoSEQ multiplex PCR, and its TCRdb copy is limited to in-frame clones, with some not included. This table has about 170,000 clones, roughly 80% appearing once. Sequenced input: PBMCs. These receptors originate from a female donor in good health and CMV-seronegative.

The chain has TRBV19 and TRBJ1-5, with 7 bases aligning to TRBD1. V lost 4 bases and J lost 0; bases outside the gene matches: 9. Germline CDR1 and CDR2: LNHDA and SQIVND (reference sequence). The length of the CDR3 is 17 residues. This CDR3 reads CASSTRGTENSNQPQHF. Here the CDR3 DNA reads TGTGCCAGTAGTACTCGAGGGACAGAAAATAGCAATCAGCCCCAGCATTTT.

The rearrangement uses TRBV30 and TRBJ2-5, with a tentative D call TRBD1 (6 bases). The J call is in doubt because the DNA end fits TRBJ2-7 better. The CDR3 has 12 amino acids. CDR1 and CDR2 (germline): GTSNPN, SVGIG (reference sequence). CDR3 bases: TGTGCCGGGTCAGGGGATAACTACGAGCAGTACTTC. It encodes CAGSGDNYEQYF.

This sequence joins TRBV10-1 and TRBJ2-3, with 7 bases fitting TRBD2. Germline-derived CDR1 and CDR2 are WNHNN and SYGVQD (reference sequence). After removal of 5 bases from V and 4 bases from J, the junction contained 9 bases not matched to a gene. The CDR3 totals 15 residues. DNA of the CDR3: TGCGCCAGCAGTCCCCGTGCGGGAGTTCCAGATACGCAGTATTTT. Encoded protein: CASSPRAGVPDTQYF.

The chain joins TRBV10-2 to TRBJ1-6, with 7 bases aligning to TRBD1. From germline, CDR1 is WSHSY and CDR2 SAAADI. CDR3 size: 14 residues. The ends lost 6 bases at V and 8 bases at J; junction bases unmatched: 7. CDR3 residues: CASRMTGNDSPLHF. The CDR3, as DNA: TGCGCCAGCAGAATGACAGGGAATGATTCACCCCTCCACTTT.

The CDR3 here is CASSLGREAFF. In nucleotides, the CDR3 is TGTGCCAGCAGTTTAGGGAGAGAAGCTTTCTTT. The chain couples TRBV28 to TRBJ1-1; D call uncertain. V shed 2 bases and J shed 8 bases, with 6 bases lying between them. This CDR3 region has 11 residues. Germline V gene sequence: CDR1 MDHEN, CDR2 SYDVKM.

This clone appeared a single time. Different DNA sequences within this sample yield the same CDR3. This chain uses TRBV5-4 with TRBJ1-3; 7 bases fit TRBD1. The CDR3 sequence is 13 residues long. Germline values: CDR1 SGHNT, CDR2 YYREEE (reference sequence). Trimming took 4 bases from V and 4 from J; bases not matched to a gene: 2. The DNA of the CDR3 is TGTGCCAGCAGCCTGGGACAGGGAAACACCATATATTTT. This gives the protein CASSLGQGNTIYF.

The rearrangement uses TRBV15 and TRBJ2-7, with 12 positions matching TRBD2. This CDR3 has 16 amino acids. CDR1 LNHNV and CDR2 YYDKDF come from the germline V gene (reference sequence). Trimming removed 1 base from V and 2 bases from J; junction bases left unmatched: 3. CDR3 nucleotides: TGTGCCACCAGCAGAGTAGGACTAGCGGGAACCTACGAGCAGTACTTC. This encodes CATSRVGLAGTYEQYF.

The chain is built from TRBV6-1 and TRBJ2-7, with D perhaps matching TRBD1 (6 bases). Trimming pared 2 bases from V and 0 bases from J, leaving 14 bases between. There are 16 residues in the CDR3. The germline V gene encodes CDR1 MNHNS and CDR2 SASEGT. The CDR3 nucleotides are TGTGCCAGCAGTGAAATGGCAGGGGTCTTCTCCTACGAGCAGTACTTC. This encodes CASSEMAGVFSYEQYF.

The rearrangement links TRBV7-8 to TRBJ2-3, with 9 bases aligning to TRBD1. V was pared by 5 bases and J by 4 bases, with 10 bases of the junction left unmatched. Germline lookup yields CDR1 SGHVS and CDR2 FQNEAQ. The length of the CDR3 is 16 residues. CDR3 in amino acids: CASSNARTGEADTQYF. The CDR3 coding sequence is TGTGCCAGCAGCAACGCCCGGACAGGGGAAGCAGATACGCAGTATTTT. The complete variable domain, with remaining parts taken from reference TRBV7-8 and TRBJ2-3, reads GAGVSQSPRYKVAKRGQDVALRCDPISGHVSLFWYQQALGQGPEFLTYFQNEAQLDKSGLPSDRFFAERPEGSVSTLKIQRTQQEDSAVYLCASSNARTGEADTQYFGPGTRLTVL.

V is TRBV4-3 and J is TRBJ2-7; 8 bases align to TRBD1. The CDR3 totals 16 residues. CDR1 and CDR2 from the germline V gene are LGHNA and YSLEER. V trimming: 0 bases; J trimming: 3 bases; junction bases outside the gene matches: 7. Here the CDR3 reads CASSQEPGQVLYEQYF. CDR3 DNA sequence: TGCGCCAGCAGCCAAGAACCGGGACAGGTCCTCTACGAGCAGTACTTC.

This chain uses TRBV9 with TRBJ1-2; possible D gene TRBD1, 5 bases. Trimming left V 3 bases short and J 8 bases short, with 17 bases between. Germline V CDR1 and CDR2: SGDLS, YYNGEE. There are 14 residues in the CDR3. CDR3 residues: CASSAPPGRVGYTF. CDR3 in DNA: TGTGCCAGCAGCGCCCCCCCCGGCAGGGTAGGCTACACCTTC.

V is TRBV6-6 and J is TRBJ1-2; a possible D gene is TRBD1 (6 bases). In germline, CDR1 is MNHNY, CDR2 SVGAGI (reference sequence). The CDR3 contains 13 residues. Trimming removed 7 bases from V and 3 bases from J, with 12 bases in between. CDR3 coding DNA: TGTGCCAGCATACGAGGGGGGGACTATGGCTACACCTTC. Amino acids: CASIRGGDYGYTF.

The V gene is TRBV5-5, the J gene TRBJ1-1; the D is unclear. The V end was cut by 4 bases, the J end by 0 bases, with 13 bases between. The germline V gene encodes CDR1 SGHKS and CDR2 YYEKEE (reference sequence). This CDR3 has 15 amino acids. CDR3 sequence: CASSPFEGMNTEAFF. CDR3 DNA: TGTGCCAGCAGCCCCTTCGAGGGCATGAACACTGAAGCTTTCTTT.

V usage is TRBV18 and J usage is TRBJ2-2, with a possible D match to TRBD1 (6 bases). V shed 3 bases and J shed 0 bases, with 17 bases lying between them. Germline CDR1 and CDR2: KGHSH and LQKENI. The CDR3 is made up of 18 amino acids. CDR3 bases: TGTGCCAGCTCACCCCTCACTACAGGGATGGCGAACACCGGGGAGCTGTTTTTT. It encodes CASSPLTTGMANTGELFF.

The rearrangement joins TRBV6-5 to TRBJ2-5, with D perhaps TRBD2 (5 bases). There are 16 residues in the CDR3. The germline V gene has CDR1 MNHEY and CDR2 SVGAGI. V was clipped by 1 base and J by 5 bases, with 17 bases between them. CDR3 sequence: CASSYWIDGEKETQYF. The CDR3 DNA follows: TGTGCCAGCAGTTACTGGATCGACGGGGAAAAGGAGACCCAGTACTTC.

In DNA form, the CDR3 reads TGTGCCAGCAGCTTGGAGGGGACACGCGGCCAGACCCAGTACTTC. This encodes CASSLEGTRGQTQYF. The chain combines TRBV5-4 with TRBJ2-5, with a weak D call TRBD1 (6 bases). Germline CDR1 SGHNT, CDR2 YYREEE (reference sequence). Trimming took off 0 bases at V and 6 bases at J, with 15 bases between the two ends. This CDR3 has 15 residues.

The V call is TRBV7-9, the J call TRBJ2-1; 7 bases align to TRBD2. CDR1 and CDR2 (germline): SEHNR, FQNEAQ (reference sequence). Trimming took 0 bases from V and 3 from J; bases not matched to a gene: 2. The CDR3 is made up of 15 amino acids. For the CDR3, the DNA is TGTGCCAGCAGCTTAGCGGGAGGGATCTACAATGAGCAGTTCTTC. Residues: CASSLAGGIYNEQFF.

The V and J genes are TRBV15 and TRBJ1-6; D unresolved. The CDR3 covers 14 residues. V lost 0 bases and J lost 6, with 6 bases in between. Germline V gene lookup returns CDR1 LNHNV and CDR2 YYDKDF (reference sequence). In nucleotides, the CDR3 is TGTGCCACCAGCAGAGATAACAGTAATTCACCCCTCCACTTT. Its translation: CATSRDNSNSPLHF. Together with reference TRBV15 and TRBJ1-6, the CDR3 gives the full variable domain: DAMVIQNPRYQVTQFGKPVTLSCSQTLNHNVMYWYQQKSSQAPKLLFHYYDKDFNNEADTPDNFQSRRPNTSFCFLDIRSPGLGDTAMYLCATSRDNSNSPLHFGNGTRLTVT.